This T cell receptor (beta chain) was retrieved from a study of early T cells in non-severe SARS-CoV-2 infection. About the study: Sequenced material consisted of bulk RNA (from unsorted whole blood), and chains were unpaired.

Each cDNA molecule carried a unique molecular identifier. TCRdb analysed the 5' RACE reads with MiXCR anew, one entry per CDR3 protein. The table records almost 30,000 distinct CDR3 sequences, around 5.7% of them present only once. CDR1 is MDHEN and CDR2 is SYDVKM in the germline V gene. Losses at the gene ends were 3 bases for V and 16 bases for J; bases not matched to a gene: 12. CDR3 length equals 14 residues. The sample comprised whole blood. The chain has TRBV28 and TRBJ1-6; 7 nucleotides align to TRBD1. The source is an adult who was a healthcare worker with PCR-confirmed SARS-CoV-2 infection or an uninfected control (not recorded which). The CDR3 DNA reads TGTGCCAGCAGTTTCGGAGGGACAGCCGCCCAACTCCACTTT. Residues: CASSFGGTAAQLHF.